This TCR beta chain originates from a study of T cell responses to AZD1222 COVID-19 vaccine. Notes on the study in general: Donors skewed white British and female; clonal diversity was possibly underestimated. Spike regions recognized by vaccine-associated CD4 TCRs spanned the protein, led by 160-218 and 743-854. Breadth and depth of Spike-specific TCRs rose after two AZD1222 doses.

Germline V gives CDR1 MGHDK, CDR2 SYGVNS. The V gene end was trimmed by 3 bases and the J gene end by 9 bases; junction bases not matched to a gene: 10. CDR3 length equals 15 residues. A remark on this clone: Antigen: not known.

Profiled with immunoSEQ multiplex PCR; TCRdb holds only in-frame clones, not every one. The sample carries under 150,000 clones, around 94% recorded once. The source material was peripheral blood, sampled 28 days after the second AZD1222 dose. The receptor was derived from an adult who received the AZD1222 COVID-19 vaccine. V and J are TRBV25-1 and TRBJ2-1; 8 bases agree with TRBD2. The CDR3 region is CASSDRGGGPVEQFF. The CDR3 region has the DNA TGTGCCAGCAGTGATCGGGGGGGAGGGCCGGTTGAGCAGTTCTTC.